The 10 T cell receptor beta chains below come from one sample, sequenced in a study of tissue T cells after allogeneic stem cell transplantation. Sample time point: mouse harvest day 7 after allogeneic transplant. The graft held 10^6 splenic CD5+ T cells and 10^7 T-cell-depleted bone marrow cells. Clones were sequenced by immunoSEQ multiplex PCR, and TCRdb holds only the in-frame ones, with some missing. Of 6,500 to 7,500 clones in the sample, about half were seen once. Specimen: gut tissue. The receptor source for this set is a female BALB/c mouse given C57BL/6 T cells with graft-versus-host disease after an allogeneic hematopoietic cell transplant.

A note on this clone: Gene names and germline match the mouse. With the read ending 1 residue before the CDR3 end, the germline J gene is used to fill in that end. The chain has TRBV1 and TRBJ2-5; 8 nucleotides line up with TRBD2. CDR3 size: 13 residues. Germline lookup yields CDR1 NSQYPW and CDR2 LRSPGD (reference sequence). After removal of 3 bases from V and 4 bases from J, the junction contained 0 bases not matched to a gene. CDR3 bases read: TGCACCTGCAGTGCTGGGGGGGAAGACACCCAGTAC. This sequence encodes CTCSAGGEDTQY. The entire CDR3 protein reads CTCSAGGEDTQYF. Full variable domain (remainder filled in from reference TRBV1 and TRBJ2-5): VTLLEQNPRWRLVPRGQAVNLRCILKNSQYPWMSWYQQDLQKQLQWLFTLRSPGDKEVKSLPGADYLATRVTDTELRLQVANMSQGRTLYCTCSAGGEDTQYFGPGTRLLVL.

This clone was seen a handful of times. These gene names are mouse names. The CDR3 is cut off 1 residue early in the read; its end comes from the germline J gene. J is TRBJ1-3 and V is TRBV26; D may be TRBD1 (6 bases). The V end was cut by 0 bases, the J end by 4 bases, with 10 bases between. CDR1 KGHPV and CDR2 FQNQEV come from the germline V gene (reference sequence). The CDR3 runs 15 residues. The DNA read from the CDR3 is TGTGCCAGCAGTCTGTCCCAGGGGAGGGGAAATACGCTCTAT. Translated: CASSLSQGRGNTLY. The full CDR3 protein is CASSLSQGRGNTLYF.

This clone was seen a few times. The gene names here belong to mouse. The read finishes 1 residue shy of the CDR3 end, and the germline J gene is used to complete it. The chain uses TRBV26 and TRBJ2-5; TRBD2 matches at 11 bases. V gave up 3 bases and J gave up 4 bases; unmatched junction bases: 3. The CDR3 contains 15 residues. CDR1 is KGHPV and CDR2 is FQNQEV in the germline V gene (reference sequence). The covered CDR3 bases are TGTGCCAGCAGTCTACTGACTGGGGGGGAAGACACCCAGTAC. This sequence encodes CASSLLTGGEDTQY. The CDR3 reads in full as CASSLLTGGEDTQYF.

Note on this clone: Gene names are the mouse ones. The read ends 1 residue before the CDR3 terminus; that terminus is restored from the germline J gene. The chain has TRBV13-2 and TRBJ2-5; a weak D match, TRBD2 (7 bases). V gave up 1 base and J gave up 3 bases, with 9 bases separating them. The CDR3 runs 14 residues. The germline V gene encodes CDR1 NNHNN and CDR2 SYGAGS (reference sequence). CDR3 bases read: TGTGCCAGCGGTGATAGGGGGGCTCAAGACACCCAGTAC. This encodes CASGDRGAQDTQY. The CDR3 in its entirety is CASGDRGAQDTQYF.

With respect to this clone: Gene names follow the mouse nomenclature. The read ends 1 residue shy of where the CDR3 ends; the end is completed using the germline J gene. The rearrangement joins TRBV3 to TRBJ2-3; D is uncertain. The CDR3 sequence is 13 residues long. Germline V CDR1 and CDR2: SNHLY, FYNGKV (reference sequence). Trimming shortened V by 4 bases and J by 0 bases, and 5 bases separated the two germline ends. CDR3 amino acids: CASSSTSAETLYF. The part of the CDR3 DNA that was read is TGTGCCAGCAGCTCGACAAGTGCAGAAACGCTGTAT.

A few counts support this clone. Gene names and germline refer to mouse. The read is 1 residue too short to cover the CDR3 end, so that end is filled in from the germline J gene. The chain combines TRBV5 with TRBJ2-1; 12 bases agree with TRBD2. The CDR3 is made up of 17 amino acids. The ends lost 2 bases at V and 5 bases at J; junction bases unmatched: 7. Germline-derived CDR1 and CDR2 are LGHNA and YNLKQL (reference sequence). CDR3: CASSQNPGTGGNAEQFF. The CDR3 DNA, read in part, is TGTGCCAGCAGCCAAAATCCAGGGACTGGGGGGAATGCTGAGCAGTTC.

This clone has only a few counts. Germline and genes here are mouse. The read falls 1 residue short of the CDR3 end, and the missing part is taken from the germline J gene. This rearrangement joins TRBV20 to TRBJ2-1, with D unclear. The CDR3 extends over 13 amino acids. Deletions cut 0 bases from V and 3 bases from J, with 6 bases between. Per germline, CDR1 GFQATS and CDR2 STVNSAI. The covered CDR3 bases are TGTGGTGCTAGGGATAACAGCTATGCTGAGCAGTTC. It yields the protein CGARDNSYAEQF. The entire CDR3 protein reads CGARDNSYAEQFF. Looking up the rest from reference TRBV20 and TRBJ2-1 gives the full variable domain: GALVYQYPRRTICKSGTSMRMECQAVGFQATSVAWYRQSPQKTFELIALSTVNSAIKYEQNFTQEKFPISHPNLSFSSMTVLNAYLEDRGLYLCGARDNSYAEQFFGPGTRLTVL.

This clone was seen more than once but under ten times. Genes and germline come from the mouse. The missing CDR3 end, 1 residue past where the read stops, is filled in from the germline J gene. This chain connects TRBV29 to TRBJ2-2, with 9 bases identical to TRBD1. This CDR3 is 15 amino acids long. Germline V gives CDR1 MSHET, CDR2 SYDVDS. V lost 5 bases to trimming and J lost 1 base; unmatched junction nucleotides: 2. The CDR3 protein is CASSPGQGNTGQLYF. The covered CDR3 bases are TGTGCTAGCAGTCCGGGACAGGGAAACACCGGGCAGCTCTAC. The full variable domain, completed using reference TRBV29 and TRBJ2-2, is DMKVTQMPRYLIKRMGENVLLECGQDMSHETMYWYRQDPGLGLQLIYISYDVDSNSEGDIPKGYRVSRKKREHFSLILDSAKTNQTSVYFCASSPGQGNTGQLYFGEGSKLTVL.

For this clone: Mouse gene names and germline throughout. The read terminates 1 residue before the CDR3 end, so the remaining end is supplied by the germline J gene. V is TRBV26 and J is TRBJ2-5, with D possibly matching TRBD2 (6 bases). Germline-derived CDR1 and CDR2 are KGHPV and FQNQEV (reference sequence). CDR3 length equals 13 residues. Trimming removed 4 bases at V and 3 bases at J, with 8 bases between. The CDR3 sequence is CASSQGLQDTQYF. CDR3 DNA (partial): TGTGCCAGCAGTCAGGGACTTCAAGACACCCAGTAC.

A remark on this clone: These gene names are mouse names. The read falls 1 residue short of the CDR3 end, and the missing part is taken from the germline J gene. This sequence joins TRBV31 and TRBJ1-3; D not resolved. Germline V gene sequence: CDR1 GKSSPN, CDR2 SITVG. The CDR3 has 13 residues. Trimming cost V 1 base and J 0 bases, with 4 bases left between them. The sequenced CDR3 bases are TGTGCCTGGAGTCAAGTTTCTGGAAATACGCTCTAT. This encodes CAWSQVSGNTLY. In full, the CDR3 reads CAWSQVSGNTLYF.